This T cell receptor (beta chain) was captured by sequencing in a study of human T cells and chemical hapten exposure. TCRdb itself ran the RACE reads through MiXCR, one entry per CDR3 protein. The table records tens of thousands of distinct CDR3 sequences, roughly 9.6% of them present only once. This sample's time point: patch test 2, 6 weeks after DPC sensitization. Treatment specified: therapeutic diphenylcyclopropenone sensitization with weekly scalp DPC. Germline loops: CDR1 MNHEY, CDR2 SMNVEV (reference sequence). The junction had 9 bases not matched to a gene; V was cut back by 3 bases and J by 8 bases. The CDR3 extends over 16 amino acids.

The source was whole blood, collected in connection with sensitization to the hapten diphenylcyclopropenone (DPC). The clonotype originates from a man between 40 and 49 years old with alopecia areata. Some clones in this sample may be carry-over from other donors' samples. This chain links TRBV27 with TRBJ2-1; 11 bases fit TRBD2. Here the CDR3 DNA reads TGTGCCAGCAGTTTGACTAGCGGGATTGGGAGAGATGAGCAGTTCTTC. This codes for CASSLTSGIGRDEQFF.